The 26 T cell receptor beta chains below all came from one sample that was sequenced in a study of T cell responses to AZD1222 COVID-19 vaccine. Measured with immunoSEQ multiplex PCR; TCRdb has only the in-frame clones, and not every one. The repertoire consists of 150,000 to 200,000 clones, with around 90% occurring once and the leading ten covering 11%. The starting material was peripheral blood, obtained 28 days after the second AZD1222 dose. These TCRs come from an adult who received the AZD1222 COVID-19 vaccine.

The rearrangement joins TRBV7-6 to TRBJ1-1; D gene ambiguous. The V gene lost 4 bases and the J gene lost 3 bases, with 15 bases spanning the gap. Looked up from germline, CDR1 is SGHVS and CDR2 is FNYEAQ. This CDR3 comprises 15 residues. The CDR3 loop reads CASSSRHRLDTEAFF. CDR3 nucleotides: TGTGCCAGCAGCTCCCGACATCGATTGGACACTGAAGCTTTCTTT.

This chain joins TRBV19 and TRBJ1-1, with unresolved D. V was clipped by 2 bases and J by 1 base, with 5 bases between them. Germline assignment: CDR1 LNHDA and CDR2 SQIVND (reference sequence). The CDR3 contains 13 residues. The CDR3 nucleotides are TGTGCCAGTAGTATAAACCAGAACACTGAAGCTTTCTTT. Translating gives CASSINQNTEAFF.

The V and J genes are TRBV9 and TRBJ2-7, with 12 bases that match TRBD2. Trimming at V came to 3 bases and at J to 6 bases, leaving 7 bases not matched to a gene. This CDR3 is 15 amino acids long. The germline V gene has CDR1 SGDLS and CDR2 YYNGEE. The DNA of the CDR3 is TGTGCCAGCAGCGCTAGCGGGGGGGCTGGGCGCGAGCAGTACTTC. Its translation is CASSASGGAGREQYF. The full variable domain, completed using reference TRBV9 and TRBJ2-7, is DSGVTQTPKHLITATGQRVTLRCSPRSGDLSVYWYQQSLDQGLQFLIQYYNGEERAKGNILERFSAQQFPDLHSELNLSSLELGDSALYFCASSASGGAGREQYFGPGTRLTVT.

The gene calls are TRBV7-2 and TRBJ2-5, with D possibly called TRBD1 or TRBD2 (6 bases each). CDR3 size: 15 residues. Germline V gene lookup returns CDR1 SGHTA and CDR2 FQGNSA. V was clipped by 6 bases and J by 5 bases, with 19 bases between them. In DNA, the CDR3 is TGTGCCAGCAGACTAGATCCGGGGGCCGAGGAGACCCAGTACTTC. Its protein is CASRLDPGAEETQYF.

This chain uses TRBV18 with TRBJ1-6; D not certain. V dropped 3 bases and J dropped 7 bases, with 7 bases sitting between them. Germline loops: CDR1 KGHSH, CDR2 LQKENI. CDR3 length: 13 residues. Written as DNA, the CDR3 is TGTGCCAGCTCACCCTCGGGAAATTCACCCCTCCACTTT. Its protein product is CASSPSGNSPLHF. Supplemented by reference TRBV18 and TRBJ1-6, the full variable domain reads NAGVMQNPRHLVRRRGQEARLRCSPMKGHSHVYWYRQLPEEGLKFMVYLQKENIIDESGMPKERFSAEFPKEGPSILRIQQVVRGDSAAYFCASSPSGNSPLHFGNGTRLTVT.

The chain has TRBV5-1 and TRBJ1-3; D remains unclear. Per the germline V gene, CDR1 is SGHRS and CDR2 is YFSETQ. V was cut by 4 bases and J by 3 bases, with 17 bases left in between. The CDR3 totals 16 residues. This chain's CDR3 is CASSPELASLGNTIYF. CDR3 coding DNA: TGCGCCAGCAGCCCCGAGCTGGCTAGCCTTGGAAACACCATATATTTT.

The CDR3 coding sequence is TGTGCCAGTAGTGTCGTGGGTAACAGGGCCCGGAACTATGGCTACACCTTC. Its translation: CASSVVGNRARNYGYTF. The chain joins TRBV19 to TRBJ1-2; D might be TRBD1 (6 bases). CDR1 is LNHDA, CDR2 SQIVND, per germline (reference sequence). V was shortened by 5 bases and J by 2 bases, with 21 bases between the two germline ends. The CDR3 totals 17 residues.

V gene TRBV11-2 combines with J gene TRBJ1-5; TRBD1 agrees at 8 bases. Per germline, CDR1 SGHAT and CDR2 FQNNGV. J was trimmed by 2 bases and V by 5 bases; bases with no gene match: 5. The CDR3 runs to 15 residues. CDR3 nucleotide sequence: TGTGCCAGCAGCCGTGGACAGGGAGGCAATCAGCCCCAGCATTTT. This gives the protein CASSRGQGGNQPQHF.

The V gene is TRBV19, the J gene TRBJ2-3; D remains ambiguous. The CDR3 runs to 11 residues. From germline, CDR1 is LNHDA and CDR2 SQIVND (reference sequence). Trimming shortened V by 8 bases and J by 6 bases, and 9 bases separated the two germline ends. The CDR3 reads CASLVGDTQYF. The CDR3 DNA is TGTGCCAGTTTGGTCGGTGATACGCAGTATTTT.

The chain employs TRBV5-1 and TRBJ1-3; 7 bases match TRBD1. The V gene end was trimmed by 3 bases and the J gene end by 4 bases; junction bases not matched to a gene: 10. The CDR3 is 16 amino acids. The germline V gene encodes CDR1 SGHRS and CDR2 YFSETQ. Written as DNA, the CDR3 is TGCGCCAGCAGCTCCCTCCATGCGACAGGGGGAAACACCATATATTTT. It is translated as CASSSLHATGGNTIYF.

The J gene is TRBJ2-7, the V gene TRBV3-1 (or the pseudogene TRBV3-2); D unresolved. CDR3 length: 13 residues. Germline lookup yields CDR1 LGHDT and CDR2 YNNKEL (reference sequence). V was shortened by 2 bases and J by 2 bases, with 7 bases between the two germline ends. Here the CDR3 reads CASSQFGPYEQYF. CDR3 in DNA: TGTGCCAGCAGCCAATTCGGACCCTACGAGCAGTACTTC.

The chain links TRBV18 to TRBJ1-2, with 8 bases lining up with TRBD1. CDR1 and CDR2 from the germline V gene are KGHSH and LQKENI. The CDR3 is 12 residues long. After removal of 2 bases from V and 12 bases from J, the junction contained 5 bases not matched to a gene. The CDR3, as DNA: TGTGCCAGCTCACCAGCTACAGGGGGGCACACCTTC. Residues: CASSPATGGHTF.

The rearrangement uses TRBV2 and TRBJ2-5, with 8 bases identical to TRBD2. This CDR3 is built from 15 residues. CDR1 and CDR2 (germline): SNHLY, FYNNEI. Unmatched junction bases numbered 7, after V lost 4 bases and J lost 3 bases. CDR3 nucleotide sequence: TGTGCCAGCAGTGTTACGGGACTAGGTGAAGAGACCCAGTACTTC. Its translation is CASSVTGLGEETQYF.

The rearrangement uses TRBV23-1 and TRBJ1-6, with TRBD1 matching 8 bases. TRBV23-1 counts as an open reading frame of uncertain function. Unmatched junction bases numbered 17, after V lost 4 bases and J lost 6 bases. CDR3 size: 19 residues. The CDR3 coding sequence is TGCGCCAGCAGTCCTTCCGGGACAGGCGATAAGAGGACTAATTCACCCCTCCACTTT. Encoded protein: CASSPSGTGDKRTNSPLHF.

This sequence joins TRBV5-4 and TRBJ2-3; possible D gene TRBD2, 7 bases. This CDR3 region has 16 residues. V lost 4 bases and J lost 0, with 15 bases in between. CDR1 is SGHNT, CDR2 YYREEE, per germline (reference sequence). CDR3 bases: TGTGCCAGCAGCCGGGGGGCTAGAGGGAGCACAGATACGCAGTATTTT. Protein product: CASSRGARGSTDTQYF.

The chain couples TRBV29-1 to TRBJ2-2, with D possibly being TRBD1 (6 bases). The CDR3 loop spans 14 amino acids. CDR1 and CDR2 from the germline V gene are SQVTM and ANQGSEA. Trimming stripped 1 base from V and 4 bases from J, with 10 bases between. This chain's CDR3 is CSVEVGAPTGELFF. The CDR3 bases are TGCAGCGTTGAAGTGGGGGCGCCCACCGGGGAGCTGTTTTTT.

The chain has TRBV10-1 and TRBJ2-4; D call uncertain. Looked up from germline, CDR1 is WNHNN and CDR2 is SYGVQD (reference sequence). Trimming stripped 0 bases from V and 1 base from J, with 7 bases between. This CDR3 is built from 15 residues. CDR3 DNA: TGCGCCAGCAGTGAGTCGGATCGGGCCAAAAACATTCAGTACTTC. Its protein is CASSESDRAKNIQYF.

J is TRBJ2-3 and V is TRBV4-1, with D perhaps being TRBD1 or TRBD2 (7 bases each). V lost 2 bases and J 5 bases, leaving 14 bases between the germline ends. The V gene's germline CDR1 is MGHRA and CDR2 YSYEKL. The CDR3 covers 15 residues. The DNA for the CDR3 is TGCGCCAGCAGCCAAAGGCCAGGGGGGGAAGATACGCAGTATTTT. It specifies CASSQRPGGEDTQYF.

This chain uses TRBV15 with TRBJ2-7; 7 nucleotides agree with TRBD2. The CDR3 is 14 amino acids. The trim removed 4 bases at V and 5 bases at J, leaving 8 bases unmatched. Germline lookup yields CDR1 LNHNV and CDR2 YYDKDF (reference sequence). CDR3 sequence (DNA): TGTGCCACCAGCAAAGGGAGGGAGTTCAACGAGCAGTACTTC. Its protein product is CATSKGREFNEQYF.

The chain has TRBV5-3 and TRBJ1-5; 10 bases line up with TRBD1. TRBV5-3 is sorted into the ORF group, with uncertain function. V was pared by 5 bases and J by 0 bases, with 20 bases of the junction left unmatched. The CDR3 is made up of 21 amino acids. In DNA, the CDR3 is TGTGCCAGAAGTTTCCGGGACAGGGGACACGCCTGGGGTTATAGCAATCAGCCCCAGCATTTT. It encodes CARSFRDRGHAWGYSNQPQHF.

The chain links TRBV18 to TRBJ2-7, with a possible D match to TRBD2 (6 bases). The V gene's germline CDR1 is KGHSH and CDR2 LQKENI. Trimming pared 5 bases from V and 3 bases from J, leaving 11 bases between. The CDR3 extends over 13 amino acids. This CDR3 reads CASSRRAVYEQYF. In nucleotides, the CDR3 is TGTGCCAGCTCAAGGAGGGCGGTCTACGAGCAGTACTTC.

The chain joins TRBV5-4 to TRBJ1-3, with a weak D call TRBD1 (5 bases). Germline CDR1 reads SGHNT; CDR2 reads YYREEE (reference sequence). Trimming removed 2 bases from V and 0 bases from J, with 9 bases in between. CDR3 length: 15 amino acids. CDR3 DNA sequence: TGTGCCAGCAGCTTTCAGGACACCTCTGGAAACACCATATATTTT. This translates into CASSFQDTSGNTIYF.

The rearrangement joins TRBV30 to TRBJ1-1; D not resolved. The CDR3 spans 13 residues. Germline loops: CDR1 GTSNPN, CDR2 SVGIG (reference sequence). V lost 2 bases and J lost 3, with 10 bases in between. CDR3 coding DNA: TGTGCCTGGAGTTCGACGACTTACACTGAAGCTTTCTTT. Protein sequence: CAWSSTTYTEAFF.

The chain couples TRBV30 to TRBJ1-1; 7 bases are a match to TRBD1. The CDR3 has 13 residues. Germline V lookup: CDR1 GTSNPN, CDR2 SVGIG (reference sequence). The trim removed 8 bases at V and 1 base at J, leaving 7 bases unmatched. The DNA of the CDR3 is TGTGCCACAGACAGGGTAGCGAACACTGAAGCTTTCTTT. Translated: CATDRVANTEAFF.

This chain uses TRBV7-2 with TRBJ2-1; D is perhaps TRBD1 (6 bases). Germline V lookup: CDR1 SGHTA, CDR2 FQGNSA. This CDR3 region has 16 residues. With 4 bases removed from V and 5 bases from J, the gap between germline ends came to 18 bases. In nucleotides, the CDR3 is TGTGCCAGCAGCTCGAGGACAGCTTCAACAAACAATGAGCAGTTCTTC. Translating gives CASSSRTASTNNEQFF. Filled out from reference TRBV7-2 and TRBJ2-1, the complete variable domain reads GAGVSQSPSNKVTEKGKDVELRCDPISGHTALYWYRQSLGQGLEFLIYFQGNSAPDKSGLPSDRFSAERTGGSVSTLTIQRTQQEDSAVYLCASSSRTASTNNEQFFGPGTRLTVL.

The chain recombines TRBV25-1 with TRBJ2-1, with 9 bases identical to TRBD1. Germline V lookup: CDR1 MGHDK, CDR2 SYGVNS. The CDR3 extends over 15 amino acids. The J segment lost 3 bases and the V segment lost 4 bases, leaving 4 bases of the junction unmatched. CDR3 in amino acids: CASSAWTGVYNEQFF. In DNA form, the CDR3 reads TGTGCCAGCAGTGCCTGGACAGGGGTCTACAATGAGCAGTTCTTC. The full variable domain, completed using reference TRBV25-1 and TRBJ2-1, is EADIYQTPRYLVIGTGKKITLECSQTMGHDKMYWYQQDPGMELHLIHYSYGVNSTEKGDLSSESTVSRIRTEHFPLTLESARPSHTSQYLCASSAWTGVYNEQFFGPGTRLTVL.